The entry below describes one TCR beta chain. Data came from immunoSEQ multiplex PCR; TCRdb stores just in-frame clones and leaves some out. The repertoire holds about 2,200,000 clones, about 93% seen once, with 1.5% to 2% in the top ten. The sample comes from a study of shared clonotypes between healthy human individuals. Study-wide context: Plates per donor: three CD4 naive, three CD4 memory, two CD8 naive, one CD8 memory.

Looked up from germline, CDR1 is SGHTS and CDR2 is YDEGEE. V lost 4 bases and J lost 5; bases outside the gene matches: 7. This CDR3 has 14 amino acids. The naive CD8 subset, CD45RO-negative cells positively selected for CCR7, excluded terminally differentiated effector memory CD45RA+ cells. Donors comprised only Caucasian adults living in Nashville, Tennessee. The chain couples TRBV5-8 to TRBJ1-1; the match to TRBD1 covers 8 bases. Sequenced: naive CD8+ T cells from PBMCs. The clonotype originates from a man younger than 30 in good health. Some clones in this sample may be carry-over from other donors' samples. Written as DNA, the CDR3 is TGTGCCAGCAGCCTTAGGACAGGGTGGACTGAAGCTTTCTTT. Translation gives CASSLRTGWTEAFF.